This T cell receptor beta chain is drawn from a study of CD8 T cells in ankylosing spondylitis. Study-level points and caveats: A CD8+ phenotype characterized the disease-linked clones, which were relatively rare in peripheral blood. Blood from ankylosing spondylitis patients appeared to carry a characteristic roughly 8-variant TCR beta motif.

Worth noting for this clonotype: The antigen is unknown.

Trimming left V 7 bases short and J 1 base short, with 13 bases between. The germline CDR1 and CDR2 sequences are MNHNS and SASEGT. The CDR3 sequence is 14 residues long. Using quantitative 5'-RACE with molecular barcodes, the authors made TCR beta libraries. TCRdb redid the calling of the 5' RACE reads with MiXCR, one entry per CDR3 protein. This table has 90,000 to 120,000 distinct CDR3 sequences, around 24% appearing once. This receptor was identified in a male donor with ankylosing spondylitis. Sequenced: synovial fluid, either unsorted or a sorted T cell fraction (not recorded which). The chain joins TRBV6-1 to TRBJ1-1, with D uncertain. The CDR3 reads CASTFGRANTEAFF. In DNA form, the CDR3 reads TGTGCCAGCACCTTCGGTCGGGCGAACACTGAAGCTTTCTTT.